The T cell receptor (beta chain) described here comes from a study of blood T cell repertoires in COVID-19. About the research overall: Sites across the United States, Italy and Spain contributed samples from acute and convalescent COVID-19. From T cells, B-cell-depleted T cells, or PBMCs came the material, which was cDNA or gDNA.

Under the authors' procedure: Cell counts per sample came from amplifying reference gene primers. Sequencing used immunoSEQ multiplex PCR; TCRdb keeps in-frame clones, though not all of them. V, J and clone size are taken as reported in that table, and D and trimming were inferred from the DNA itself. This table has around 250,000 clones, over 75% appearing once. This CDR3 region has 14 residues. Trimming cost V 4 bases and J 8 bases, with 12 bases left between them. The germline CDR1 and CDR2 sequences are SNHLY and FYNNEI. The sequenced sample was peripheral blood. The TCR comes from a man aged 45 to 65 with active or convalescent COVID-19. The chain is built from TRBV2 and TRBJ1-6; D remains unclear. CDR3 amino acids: CASSVLAVDSPLHF. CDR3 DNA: TGTGCCAGCAGTGTACTCGCCGTTGATTCACCCCTCCACTTT.